This T cell receptor beta chain was retrieved from a study of immune cell composition in non-small cell lung cancer. TCRdb's table, derived via immunoSEQ multiplex PCR, lists solely in-frame clones and lacks some. The sample holds approximately 13,000 clones, about 84% seen once. A word on this clone: Its antigen is as yet unknown.

There are 17 residues in the CDR3. Germline V gives CDR1 LGHNT, CDR2 FRNRAP. V was cut by 4 bases and J by 4 bases, with 21 bases left in between. Template was genomic DNA from frozen, unsorted single-cell suspensions. The study, taken as a whole, reports: Overall clonality, unlike maximal tumour-associated clone frequency, did not predict TIL reactivity. Lung squamous cell carcinoma tumours had significantly higher top 10 clone scores and productive clonality than lung adenocarcinoma.

This chain uses TRBV12-5 with TRBJ2-3; a weak D match, TRBD1 (5 bases). The TCR sequence derives from a human donor with non-small cell lung cancer. Sequencing input: lung tumor tissue. The CDR3 DNA reads as TGTGCTAGTGGTTCTTCTCCTAACAGGCAAATAGCAGATACGCAGTATTTT. Translated: CASGSSPNRQIADTQYF.